The 4 T cell receptor beta chains below were found in one sample sequenced in a study of blood T cell repertoires in COVID-19. Sequencing used immunoSEQ multiplex PCR; TCRdb keeps in-frame clones, though not all of them. The sample holds about 200,000 clones, more than 70% seen once. Source material: peripheral blood. These receptors originate from a man aged 45-65 years with COVID-19, enrolled during active disease.

This clone was detected a few times. The V call is TRBV19, the J call TRBJ1-4, with TRBD1 as a possible D gene (6 bases). CDR1 and CDR2 (germline): LNHDA, SQIVND (reference sequence). V was shortened by 6 bases and J by 2 bases, with 16 bases between the two germline ends. This CDR3 is 16 amino acids long. For the CDR3, the DNA is TGTGCCAGTAGAACAACCGCAGGGGCGACTAATGAAAAACTGTTTTTT. Amino acid sequence: CASRTTAGATNEKLFF.

The chain uses TRBV7-9 and TRBJ2-7; no clear D. The CDR3 has 11 residues. Trimming stripped 5 bases from V and 3 bases from J, with 5 bases between. Per the germline V gene, CDR1 is SEHNR and CDR2 is FQNEAQ (reference sequence). CDR3 residues: CASSPVYEQYF. Here the CDR3 DNA reads TGTGCCAGCAGCCCAGTCTACGAGCAGTACTTC. The entire variable domain, with the rest obtained from reference TRBV7-9 and TRBJ2-7, is as follows: DTGVSQNPRHKITKRGQNVTFRCDPISEHNRLYWYRQTLGQGPEFLTYFQNEAQLEKSRLLSDRFSAERPKGSFSTLEIQRTEQGDSAMYLCASSPVYEQYFGPGTRLTVT.

The table lists this clone with a few counts. The chain links TRBV6-2 or TRBV6-3 to TRBJ1-2; no definite D call. The CDR3 is 13 amino acids. V lost 5 bases to trimming and J lost 6 bases, with 13 bases between them. The germline CDR1 and CDR2 sequences are MNHEY and SVGEGT. This CDR3 is CASSLGEANGYTF. Written as DNA, the CDR3 is TGTGCCAGCAGTCTTGGGGAGGCGAATGGCTACACCTTC.

The rearrangement joins TRBV19 to TRBJ2-3; D might be TRBD2 (6 bases). The CDR3 runs 16 residues. Germline loops: CDR1 LNHDA, CDR2 SQIVND (reference sequence). Trimming cost V 3 bases and J 4 bases, with 17 bases left between them. As DNA, the CDR3 is TGTGCCAGTAGTATGGTGGGGGGAGAGGTTTCAGATACGCAGTATTTT. Amino acid sequence: CASSMVGGEVSDTQYF.